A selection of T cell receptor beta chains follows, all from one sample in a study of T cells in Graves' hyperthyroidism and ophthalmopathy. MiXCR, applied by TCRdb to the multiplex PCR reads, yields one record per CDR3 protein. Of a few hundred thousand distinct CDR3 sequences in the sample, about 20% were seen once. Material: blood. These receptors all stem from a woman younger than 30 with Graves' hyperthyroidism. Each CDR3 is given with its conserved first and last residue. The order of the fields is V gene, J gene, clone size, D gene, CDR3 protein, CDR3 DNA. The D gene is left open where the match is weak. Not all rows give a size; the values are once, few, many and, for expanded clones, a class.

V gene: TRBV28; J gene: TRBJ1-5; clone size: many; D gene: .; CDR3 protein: CASSTGVPGQPQHF; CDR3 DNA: TGTGCCAGCAGCACCGGAGTTCCAGGGCAGCCCCAGCATTTT
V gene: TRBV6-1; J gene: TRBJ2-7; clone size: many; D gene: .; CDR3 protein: CASSEAEGGMDEQYF; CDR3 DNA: TGTGCCAGCAGTGAAGCGGAGGGGGGGATGGACGAGCAGTACTTC
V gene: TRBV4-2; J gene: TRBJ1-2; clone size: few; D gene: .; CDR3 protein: CASSPGEGWAGYTF; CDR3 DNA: TGTGCCAGCAGCCCCGGAGAGGGTTGGGCTGGCTACACCTTC
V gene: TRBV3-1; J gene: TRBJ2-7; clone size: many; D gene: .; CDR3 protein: CASSSATSTYEQYF; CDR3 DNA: TGTGCCAGCAGCTCAGCAACTAGCACCTACGAGCAGTACTTC
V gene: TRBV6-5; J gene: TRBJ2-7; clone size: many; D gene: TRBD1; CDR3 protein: CASSYYRTGAPYEQYF; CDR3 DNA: TGTGCCAGCAGTTACTACAGGACAGGGGCACCCTACGAGCAGTACTTC
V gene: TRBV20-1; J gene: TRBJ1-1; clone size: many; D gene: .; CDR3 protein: CSARHDRYTEAFF; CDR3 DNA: TGCAGTGCTAGACATGACAGGTACACTGAAGCTTTCTTT
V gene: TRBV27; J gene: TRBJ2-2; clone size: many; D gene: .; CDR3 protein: CASSFRVLGANTGELFF; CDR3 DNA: TGTGCCAGCAGTTTTAGGGTTCTTGGCGCGAACACCGGGGAGCTGTTTTTT
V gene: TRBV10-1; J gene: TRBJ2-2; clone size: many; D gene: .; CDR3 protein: CASSELKGPNTGELFF; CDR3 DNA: TGCGCCAGCAGTGAGTTGAAGGGACCGAACACCGGGGAGCTGTTTTTT
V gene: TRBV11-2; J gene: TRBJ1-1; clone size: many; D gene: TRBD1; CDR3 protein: CASSWGDRGTTEAFF; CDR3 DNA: TGTGCCAGCAGCTGGGGGGACAGGGGGACAACTGAAGCTTTCTTT
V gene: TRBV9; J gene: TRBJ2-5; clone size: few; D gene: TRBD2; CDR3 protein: CASSVQRGLGETQYF; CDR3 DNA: TGTGCCAGCAGCGTCCAGCGGGGGTTGGGAGAGACCCAGTACTTC
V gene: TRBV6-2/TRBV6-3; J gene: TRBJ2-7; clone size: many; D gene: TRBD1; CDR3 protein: CASRTGVREQYF; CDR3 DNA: TGTGCCAGCAGAACAGGGGTCCGCGAGCAGTACTTC
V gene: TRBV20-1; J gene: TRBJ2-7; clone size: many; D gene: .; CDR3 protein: CSASLYEQYF; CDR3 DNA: TGCAGTGCTTCTCTCTACGAGCAGTACTTC
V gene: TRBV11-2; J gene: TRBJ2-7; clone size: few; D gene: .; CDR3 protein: CASSLDGGDEQYF; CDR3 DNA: TGTGCCAGCAGCTTAGATGGCGGAGACGAGCAGTACTTC
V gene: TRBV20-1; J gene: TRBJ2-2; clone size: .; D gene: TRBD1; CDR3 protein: CSAKPGQGNTGELFF; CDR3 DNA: TGCAGTGCCAAACCGGGACAGGGTAACACCGGGGAGCTGTTTTTT
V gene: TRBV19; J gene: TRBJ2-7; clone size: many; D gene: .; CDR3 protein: CASSMETSSYEQYF; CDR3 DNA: TGTGCCAGTAGTATGGAGACCAGCTCCTACGAGCAGTACTTC
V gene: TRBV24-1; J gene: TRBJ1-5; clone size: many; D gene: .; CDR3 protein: CATSEGAPVDQPQHF; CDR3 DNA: TGTGCCACCAGTGAGGGGGCCCCTGTGGATCAGCCCCAGCATTTT